The T cell receptor (beta chain) under discussion was sequenced for a study of OX40 agonist ivuxolimab in advanced cancers. About the research overall: Every patient in dose escalation had hepatocellular carcinoma, melanoma, renal cell or head and neck cancer.

The repertoire was sequenced with immunoSEQ multiplex PCR; TCRdb's copy has only in-frame clones and lacks some. The table records roughly 68,000 clones, 70% to 85% of them present only once. This CDR3 comprises 13 residues. V was shortened by 7 bases and J by 3 bases, with 16 bases between the two germline ends. The germline CDR1 and CDR2 sequences are SQVTM and ANQGSEA. The sequencing used CD4+ or CD8+ T cells sorted from blood, collected in a trial of the OX40 agonist ivuxolimab. The TCR comes from an adult with an advanced solid tumor such as melanoma, head and neck, liver or kidney cancer. This chain links TRBV29-1 with TRBJ2-7; either TRBD1 or TRBD2 may supply D (5 bases each). CDR3 DNA: TGCAGCGCAAAGGGGACCTGGGACTACGAGCAGTACTTC. It codes for CSAKGTWDYEQYF.